The entry that follows covers one T cell receptor beta chain sequence. Generated by immunoSEQ multiplex PCR, the TCRdb table keeps only in-frame clones and is missing some. The data contain around 150,000 clones, around 77% of them singletons. These data come from a study of blood T cell repertoires in COVID-19. Background on the study: Specimens from acute and convalescent COVID-19 originated in the United States, Italy and Spain.

Trimming removed 7 bases at V and 2 bases at J, with 12 bases between. CDR1 is MDHEN and CDR2 is SYDVKM in the germline V gene. The CDR3 spans 13 residues. This chain connects TRBV28 to TRBJ2-7; tentative D call: TRBD1 (5 bases). The receptor comes from a man between 45 and 60 years old with active or convalescent COVID-19. Sequencing used peripheral blood. The CDR3 protein is CASIPTVPYEQYF. The CDR3 DNA follows: TGTGCCAGCATCCCGACAGTCCCCTACGAGCAGTACTTC.